One sample yielded the 20 T cell receptor beta chains listed below, sequenced in a study of blood T cell repertoires in COVID-19. Some clones are missing from TCRdb's copy, which holds only in-frame ones; the method was immunoSEQ multiplex PCR. This table holds some 42,000 clones, around 91% found once. Sequencing was done on a sample of peripheral blood. The receptor source for this set is a man aged 50-59 years with active COVID-19.

This rearrangement joins TRBV28 to TRBJ1-5, with unresolved D. CDR1 and CDR2 from the germline V gene are MDHEN and SYDVKM. This CDR3 comprises 14 residues. The V gene lost 2 bases and the J gene lost 5 bases, with 10 bases spanning the gap. The CDR3 DNA follows: TGTGCCAGCAGTTTAGGGCAGGATGATCAGCCCCAGCATTTT. Translating it yields CASSLGQDDQPQHF.

The chain joins TRBV28 to TRBJ2-1; a possible D gene is TRBD1 (5 bases). The CDR3 is 12 amino acids. The V end was cut by 8 bases, the J end by 8 bases, with 13 bases between. CDR1 is MDHEN and CDR2 is SYDVKM in the germline V gene. In DNA form, the CDR3 reads TGTGCCAGCTTTGAAAGGGGCGATGAGCAGTTCTTC. Translation: CASFERGDEQFF.

V and J are TRBV18 and TRBJ2-5; 7 positions agree with TRBD1. Germline CDR1 and CDR2: KGHSH and LQKENI. V lost 3 bases to trimming and J lost 2 bases; unmatched junction nucleotides: 9. This CDR3 region has 16 residues. CDR3 residues: CASSPGTANNQETQYF. CDR3 DNA sequence: TGTGCCAGCTCACCCGGGACAGCGAACAATCAAGAGACCCAGTACTTC.

This clone came up once. The chain carries TRBV2 and TRBJ1-3, with 9 bases lining up with TRBD1. V was clipped by 9 bases and J by 0 bases; unmatched bases: 12. Germline V gene sequence: CDR1 SNHLY, CDR2 FYNNEI. This CDR3 region has 17 residues. The CDR3 coding sequence is TGTGCCAGTGTAGGAACAGGGGGCGAGTTCTCTGGAAACACCATATATTTT. Protein sequence: CASVGTGGEFSGNTIYF.

This clone was seen more than once but under ten times. J is TRBJ1-5 and V is TRBV2, with a weak D call TRBD1 (5 bases). V was clipped by 6 bases and J by 5 bases, with 14 bases between them. CDR3 size: 14 residues. Germline V gene sequence: CDR1 SNHLY, CDR2 FYNNEI. The CDR3 DNA sequence: TGTGCCAGCAGGAACACAGGCCGGGATCAGCCCCAGCATTTT. Amino acid sequence: CASRNTGRDQPQHF.

V and J are TRBV18 and TRBJ2-2, with a possible D match to TRBD1 (5 bases). V shed 4 bases and J shed 0 bases, with 18 bases lying between them. Germline CDR1 is KGHSH and CDR2 is LQKENI. CDR3 length: 18 residues. The CDR3 bases are TGTGCCAGCTCACGAAGTCAGCCCGAACAGGCGAACACCGGGGAGCTGTTTTTT. It specifies CASSRSQPEQANTGELFF.

The chain links TRBV28 to TRBJ1-2, with 8 nucleotides matching TRBD1. The V gene's germline CDR1 is MDHEN and CDR2 SYDVKM. The CDR3 contains 12 residues. V gave up 6 bases and J gave up 7 bases; unmatched junction bases: 4. CDR3 nucleotides: TGTGCCAGCAGCCCAGGGGGCGGTGGCTACACCTTC. Translating it yields CASSPGGGGYTF.

This chain uses TRBV15 with TRBJ1-3; D might be TRBD1 (5 bases). The CDR3 runs to 16 residues. Germline CDR1 is LNHNV and CDR2 is YYDKDF (reference sequence). V lost 0 bases, J lost 3 bases, and 12 bases lay in between. The CDR3 loop reads CATSRDQGAGGNTIYF. CDR3 DNA: TGTGCCACCAGCAGAGATCAAGGGGCAGGTGGAAACACCATATATTTT. Complete variable domain (other parts from reference TRBV15 and TRBJ1-3): DAMVIQNPRYQVTQFGKPVTLSCSQTLNHNVMYWYQQKSSQAPKLLFHYYDKDFNNEADTPDNFQSRRPNTSFCFLDIRSPGLGDTAMYLCATSRDQGAGGNTIYFGEGSWLTVV.

The chain is built from TRBV11-2 and TRBJ2-7; 8 nucleotides match TRBD1. This CDR3 has 14 residues. Germline V gene lookup returns CDR1 SGHAT and CDR2 FQNNGV. Trimming at V came to 3 bases and at J to 4 bases, leaving 5 bases not matched to a gene. The CDR3: CASSFAGGAYEQYF. The DNA of the CDR3 is TGTGCCAGCAGCTTTGCAGGGGGCGCGTACGAGCAGTACTTC.

This rearrangement joins TRBV5-1 to TRBJ1-5; D unclear. V gave up 0 bases and J gave up 7 bases, with 17 bases separating them. Germline-derived CDR1 and CDR2 are SGHRS and YFSETQ. This CDR3 is built from 16 residues. The CDR3 spells CASSLVPREGEQPQHF. Here the CDR3 DNA reads TGCGCCAGCAGCTTGGTCCCTCGGGAGGGTGAACAGCCCCAGCATTTT.

In this sample, this clone turned up a few times. The chain employs TRBV5-4 and TRBJ2-7, with D possibly TRBD1 on 8 matching bases. The CDR3 length is 15 residues. The germline gives CDR1 SGHNT, CDR2 YYREEE (reference sequence). Trimming stripped 1 base from V and 7 bases from J, with 18 bases between. This chain's CDR3 is CASSLRTGRGGEQYF. The CDR3 DNA reads as TGTGCCAGCAGCTTGCGGACAGGGAGGGGTGGGGAGCAGTACTTC.

The genes are TRBV5-1 and TRBJ2-2, with D hard to call. The germline V gene has CDR1 SGHRS and CDR2 YFSETQ. V lost 2 bases, J lost 8 bases, and 4 bases lay in between. This CDR3 region has 11 residues. CDR3 protein: CASSFSGELFF. DNA of the CDR3: TGCGCCAGCAGCTTCTCGGGGGAGCTGTTTTTT.

The J gene is TRBJ1-3, the V gene TRBV19; 7 positions agree with TRBD1. Germline lookup yields CDR1 LNHDA and CDR2 SQIVND (reference sequence). J lost 3 bases, V lost 7 bases, and 9 bases had no gene match. The CDR3 is made up of 15 amino acids. CDR3 coding DNA: TGTGCCAGTATTCCCGACAGGGCCTATGGAAACACCATATATTTT. As protein: CASIPDRAYGNTIYF. Complete variable domain (other parts from reference TRBV19 and TRBJ1-3): DGGITQSPKYLFRKEGQNVTLSCEQNLNHDAMYWYRQDPGQGLRLIYYSQIVNDFQKGDIAEGYSVSREKKESFPLTVTSAQKNPTAFYLCASIPDRAYGNTIYFGEGSWLTVV.

This clone has just one count. This sequence joins TRBV27 and TRBJ2-7; D may be TRBD1 (6 bases). V shed 6 bases and J shed 4 bases, with 19 bases lying between them. Germline V gives CDR1 MNHEY, CDR2 SMNVEV (reference sequence). The CDR3 sequence is 15 residues long. The CDR3 sequence: CASRSPGTTKYEQYF. The CDR3 bases are TGTGCCAGCAGATCCCCCGGGACAACCAAATACGAGCAGTACTTC.

The chain is built from TRBV5-1 and TRBJ2-3, with 9 bases fitting TRBD2. Unmatched junction bases numbered 11, after V lost 2 bases and J lost 1 base. The CDR3 contains 18 residues. The germline V gene encodes CDR1 SGHRS and CDR2 YFSETQ. CDR3 protein: CASSLGPSGIRGTDTQYF. The DNA for the CDR3 is TGCGCCAGCAGCTTAGGACCTAGCGGGATTCGTGGCACAGATACGCAGTATTTT.

This chain links TRBV7-8 with TRBJ2-7; no firm D call. Germline CDR1 reads SGHVS; CDR2 reads FQNEAQ. Trimming cost V 2 bases and J 6 bases, with 8 bases left between them. The CDR3 runs to 12 residues. Here the CDR3 reads CASSLTRLEQYF. The CDR3 DNA reads as TGTGCCAGCAGCTTAACCAGACTCGAGCAGTACTTC.

The CDR3 loop is CARSLVRVLGTSGSSYNEQFF. The CDR3 DNA sequence: TGTGCCAGAAGCTTAGTAAGGGTATTGGGGACTAGCGGGAGCTCCTACAATGAGCAGTTCTTC. The J gene is TRBJ2-1, the V gene TRBV7-5; the table's D call of TRBD2 was not tested on the DNA. TRBV7-5 represents a pseudogene. CDR3 size: 21 residues.

The V gene is TRBV10-3, the J gene TRBJ2-1; 13 nucleotides align to TRBD2. The CDR3 runs to 17 residues. V trimming: 3 bases; J trimming: 5 bases; junction bases outside the gene matches: 7. Germline CDR1 ENHRY, CDR2 SYGVKD. CDR3 residues: CAISELAGGMKNNEQFF. CDR3 sequence (DNA): TGTGCCATCAGTGAACTAGCGGGAGGGATGAAGAACAATGAGCAGTTCTTC.

This rearrangement joins TRBV6-5 to TRBJ1-2, with a weak D call TRBD1 (5 bases). Germline V CDR1 and CDR2: MNHEY, SVGAGI. V shed 2 bases and J shed 7 bases, with 14 bases lying between them. This CDR3 is 14 amino acids long. For the CDR3, the DNA is TGTGCCAGCAGTTACCTCAGGGAATCGGGTGGCTACACCTTC. This sequence encodes CASSYLRESGGYTF.

This clone was recorded once. This chain joins TRBV5-1 and TRBJ1-1; no firm D call. This CDR3 contains 13 residues. V lost 0 bases and J lost 2, with 5 bases in between. In germline, CDR1 is SGHRS, CDR2 YFSETQ. CDR3 in amino acids: CASSLAQNTEAFF. In DNA form, the CDR3 reads TGCGCCAGCAGCTTGGCCCAAAACACTGAAGCTTTCTTT.